What follows describes a single T cell receptor beta chain. Clones were sequenced by immunoSEQ multiplex PCR, and TCRdb holds only the in-frame ones, with some missing. The data hold around 40,000 clones, with less than 95% observed a single time. This record comes from a study of T cell changes during pregnancy in multiple sclerosis. Germline-derived CDR1 and CDR2 are MDHEN and SYDVKM. The CDR3 sequence is 13 residues long. The V gene end was trimmed by 3 bases and the J gene end by 7 bases; junction bases not matched to a gene: 4. This TCR was recovered from a female donor in good health, enrolled as a control in a pregnancy study. Sequenced here: CD4+ T cells from peripheral blood mononuclear cells, sampled in the first trimester of pregnancy. V and J are TRBV28 and TRBJ2-7, with 9 bases that match TRBD2. This CDR3 reads CASSFQSGGEQYF. The CDR3 DNA sequence: TGTGCCAGCAGTTTCCAAAGCGGGGGGGAGCAGTACTTC.